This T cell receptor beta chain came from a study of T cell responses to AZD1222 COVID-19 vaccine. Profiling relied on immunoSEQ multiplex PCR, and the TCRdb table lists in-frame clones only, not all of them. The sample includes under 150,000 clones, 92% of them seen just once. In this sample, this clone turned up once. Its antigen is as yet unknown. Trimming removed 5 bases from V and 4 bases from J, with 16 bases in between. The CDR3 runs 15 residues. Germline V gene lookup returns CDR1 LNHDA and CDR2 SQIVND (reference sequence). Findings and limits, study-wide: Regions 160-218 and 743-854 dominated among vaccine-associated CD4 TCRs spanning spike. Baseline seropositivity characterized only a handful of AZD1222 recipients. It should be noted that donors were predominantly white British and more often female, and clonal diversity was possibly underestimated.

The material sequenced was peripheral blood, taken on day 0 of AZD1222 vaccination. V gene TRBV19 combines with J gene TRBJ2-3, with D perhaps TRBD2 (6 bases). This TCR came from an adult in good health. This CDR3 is CASSFNPGSADTQYF. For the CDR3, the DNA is TGTGCCAGTAGTTTCAATCCCGGGAGTGCAGATACGCAGTATTTT.